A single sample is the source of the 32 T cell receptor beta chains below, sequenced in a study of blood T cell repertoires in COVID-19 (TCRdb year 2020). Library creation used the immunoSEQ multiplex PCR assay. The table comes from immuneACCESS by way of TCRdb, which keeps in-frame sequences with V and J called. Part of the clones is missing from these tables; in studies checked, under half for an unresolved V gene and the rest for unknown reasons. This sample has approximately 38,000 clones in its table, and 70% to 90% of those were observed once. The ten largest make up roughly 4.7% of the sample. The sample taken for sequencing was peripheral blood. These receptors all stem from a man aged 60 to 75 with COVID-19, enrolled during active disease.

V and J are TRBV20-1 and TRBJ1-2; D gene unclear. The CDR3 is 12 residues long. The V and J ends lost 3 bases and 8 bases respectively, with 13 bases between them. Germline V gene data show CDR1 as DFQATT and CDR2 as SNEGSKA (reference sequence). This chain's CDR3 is CSASPPTGGYTF. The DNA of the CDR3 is TGCAGTGCTAGTCCCCCAACCGGGGGCTACACCTTC.

CDR3 nucleotide sequence: TGTGCCAGCCAGTTTTACAATGAGCAGTTCTTC. Protein sequence: CASQFYNEQFF. The chain couples TRBV2 to TRBJ2-1; D uncertain. V was pared by 8 bases and J by 4 bases, with 6 bases between. The length of the CDR3 is 11 residues. Germline lookup yields CDR1 SNHLY and CDR2 FYNNEI. Together with reference TRBV2 and TRBJ2-1, the CDR3 gives the full variable domain: EPEVTQTPSHQVTQMGQEVILRCVPISNHLYFYWYRQILGQKVEFLVSFYNNEISEKSEIFDDQFSVERPDGSNFTLKIRSTKLEDSAMYFCASQFYNEQFFGPGTRLTVL.

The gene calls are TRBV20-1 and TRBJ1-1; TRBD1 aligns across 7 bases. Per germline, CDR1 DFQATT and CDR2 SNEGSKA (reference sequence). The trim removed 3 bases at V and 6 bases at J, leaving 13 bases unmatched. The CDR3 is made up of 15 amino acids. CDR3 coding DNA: TGCAGTGCTAGTTCAGGGGGTGGGAGGTATGCTGAAGCTTTCTTT. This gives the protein CSASSGGGRYAEAFF.

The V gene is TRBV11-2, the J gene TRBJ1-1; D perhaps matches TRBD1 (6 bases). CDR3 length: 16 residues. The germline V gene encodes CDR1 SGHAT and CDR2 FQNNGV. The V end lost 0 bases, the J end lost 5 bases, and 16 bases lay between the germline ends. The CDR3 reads CASSLEWRYQGTEAFF. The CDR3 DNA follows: TGTGCCAGCAGCTTAGAGTGGCGTTATCAGGGGACTGAAGCTTTCTTT.

This CDR3 is CASTVSSSYNEQFF. The DNA of the CDR3 is TGTGCCAGTACTGTATCAAGCTCCTACAATGAGCAGTTCTTC. The chain uses TRBV6-6 and TRBJ2-1; D uncertain. Germline loops: CDR1 MNHNY, CDR2 SVGAGI (reference sequence). The germline V and J ends were trimmed by 9 bases and 0 bases, with 12 bases remaining between them. This CDR3 is built from 14 residues.

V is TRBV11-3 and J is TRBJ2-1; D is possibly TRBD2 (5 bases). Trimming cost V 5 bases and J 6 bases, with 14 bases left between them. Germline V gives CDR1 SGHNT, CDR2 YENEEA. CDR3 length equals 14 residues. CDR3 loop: CASSVGSGSNEQFF. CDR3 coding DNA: TGTGCCAGCAGCGTCGGAAGTGGGAGCAATGAGCAGTTCTTC.

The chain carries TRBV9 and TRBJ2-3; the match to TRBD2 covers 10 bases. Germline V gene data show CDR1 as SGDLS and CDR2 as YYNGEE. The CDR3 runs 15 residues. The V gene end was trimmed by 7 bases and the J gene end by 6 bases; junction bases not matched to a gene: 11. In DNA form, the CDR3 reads TGTGCCAGCGCGAGGAGCGGGGGGGAGCCGGATACGCAGTATTTT. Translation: CASARSGGEPDTQYF. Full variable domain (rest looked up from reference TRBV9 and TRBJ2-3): DSGVTQTPKHLITATGQRVTLRCSPRSGDLSVYWYQQSLDQGLQFLIQYYNGEERAKGNILERFSAQQFPDLHSELNLSSLELGDSALYFCASARSGGEPDTQYFGPGTRLTVL.

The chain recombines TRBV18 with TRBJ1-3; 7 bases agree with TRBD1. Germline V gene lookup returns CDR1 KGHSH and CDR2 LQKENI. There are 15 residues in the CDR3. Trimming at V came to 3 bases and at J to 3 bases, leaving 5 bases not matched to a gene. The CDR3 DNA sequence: TGTGCCAGCTCACCCCAGGGGGAGTATGGAAACACCATATATTTT. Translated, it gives CASSPQGEYGNTIYF.

CDR3: CASSSGTGGSSNYGYTF. As DNA, the CDR3 is TGTGCCAGCAGCTCCGGGACAGGGGGCTCCTCTAACTATGGCTACACCTTC. V and J are TRBV28 and TRBJ1-2; 12 bases match TRBD1. Germline-derived CDR1 and CDR2 are MDHEN and SYDVKM. With V trimmed by 6 bases and J by 0 bases, 8 bases remained unmatched. The CDR3 contains 17 residues.

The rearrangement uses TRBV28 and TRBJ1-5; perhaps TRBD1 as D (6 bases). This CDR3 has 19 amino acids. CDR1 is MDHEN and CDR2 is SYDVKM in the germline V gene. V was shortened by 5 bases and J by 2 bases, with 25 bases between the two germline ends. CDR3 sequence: CASSSGQFLGDAGNQPQHF. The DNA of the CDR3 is TGTGCCAGCAGTAGCGGACAGTTTTTAGGGGATGCAGGCAATCAGCCCCAGCATTTT.

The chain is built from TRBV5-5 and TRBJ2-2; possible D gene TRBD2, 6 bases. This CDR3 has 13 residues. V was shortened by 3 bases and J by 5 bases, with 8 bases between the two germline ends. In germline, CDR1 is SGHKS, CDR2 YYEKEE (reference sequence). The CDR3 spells CASSSGLTGELFF. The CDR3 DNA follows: TGTGCCAGCAGCTCGGGACTTACCGGGGAGCTGTTTTTT. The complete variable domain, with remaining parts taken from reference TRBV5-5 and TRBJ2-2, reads DAGVTQSPTHLIKTRGQQVTLRCSPISGHKSVSWYQQVLGQGPQFIFQYYEKEERGRGNFPDRFSARQFPNYSSELNVNALLLGDSALYLCASSSGLTGELFFGEGSRLTVL.

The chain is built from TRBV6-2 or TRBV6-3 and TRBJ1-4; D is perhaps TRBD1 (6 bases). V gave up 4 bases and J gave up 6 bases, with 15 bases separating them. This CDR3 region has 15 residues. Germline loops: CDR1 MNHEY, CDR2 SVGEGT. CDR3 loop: CASSFSQGWDEKLFF. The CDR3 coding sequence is TGTGCCAGCAGTTTTTCACAGGGATGGGATGAAAAACTGTTTTTT.

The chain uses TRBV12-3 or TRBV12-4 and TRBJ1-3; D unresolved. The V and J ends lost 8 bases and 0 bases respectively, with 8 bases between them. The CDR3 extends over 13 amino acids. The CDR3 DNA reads TGTGCCAGCGGTTCAGACTCTGGAAACACCATATATTTT. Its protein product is CASGSDSGNTIYF.

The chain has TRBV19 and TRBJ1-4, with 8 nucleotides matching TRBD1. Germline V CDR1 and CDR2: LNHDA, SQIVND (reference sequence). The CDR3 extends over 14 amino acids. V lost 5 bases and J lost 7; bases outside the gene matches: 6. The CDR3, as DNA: TGTGCCAGTAGTGTGGGACAGGAGGGTGAAAAACTGTTTTTT. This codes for CASSVGQEGEKLFF.

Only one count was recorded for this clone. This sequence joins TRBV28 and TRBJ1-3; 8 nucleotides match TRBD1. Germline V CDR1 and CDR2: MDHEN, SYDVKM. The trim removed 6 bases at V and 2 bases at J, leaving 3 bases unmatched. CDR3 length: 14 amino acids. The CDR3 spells CASSKTGAGNTIYF. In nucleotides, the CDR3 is TGTGCCAGCAGCAAGACAGGGGCTGGAAACACCATATATTTT.

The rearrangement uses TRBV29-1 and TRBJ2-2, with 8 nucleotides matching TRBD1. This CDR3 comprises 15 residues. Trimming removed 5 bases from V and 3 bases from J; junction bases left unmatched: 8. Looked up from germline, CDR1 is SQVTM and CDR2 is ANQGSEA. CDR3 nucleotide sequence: TGCAGCGTTCGCCCCGGGACAGGAGACACCGGGGAGCTGTTTTTT. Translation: CSVRPGTGDTGELFF.

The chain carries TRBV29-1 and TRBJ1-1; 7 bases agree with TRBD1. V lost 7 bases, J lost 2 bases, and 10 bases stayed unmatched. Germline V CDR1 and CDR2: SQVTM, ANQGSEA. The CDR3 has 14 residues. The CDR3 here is CSALPGTDNTEAFF. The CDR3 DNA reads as TGCAGCGCACTTCCCGGGACAGATAACACTGAAGCTTTCTTT.

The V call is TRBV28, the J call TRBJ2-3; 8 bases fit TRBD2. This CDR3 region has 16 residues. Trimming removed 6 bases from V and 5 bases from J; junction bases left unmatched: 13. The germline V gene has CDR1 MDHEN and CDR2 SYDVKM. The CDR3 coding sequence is TGTGCCAGCAGCCCAGTCGGGCGGGAGGTTGGAGATACGCAGTATTTT. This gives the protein CASSPVGREVGDTQYF.

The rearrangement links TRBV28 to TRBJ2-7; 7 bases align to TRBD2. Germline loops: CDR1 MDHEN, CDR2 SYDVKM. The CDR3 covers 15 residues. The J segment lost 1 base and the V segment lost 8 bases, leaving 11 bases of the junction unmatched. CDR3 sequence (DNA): TGTGCCAGCGAGGGGCCAACGGGGGGATCCTACGAGCAGTACTTC. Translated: CASEGPTGGSYEQYF.

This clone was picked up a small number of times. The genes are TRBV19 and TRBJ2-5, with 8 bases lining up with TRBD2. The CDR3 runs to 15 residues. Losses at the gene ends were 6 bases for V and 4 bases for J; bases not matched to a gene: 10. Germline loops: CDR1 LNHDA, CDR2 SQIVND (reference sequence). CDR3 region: CASRATSANTETQYF. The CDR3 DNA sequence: TGTGCCAGTAGGGCGACTAGCGCCAACACAGAGACCCAGTACTTC.

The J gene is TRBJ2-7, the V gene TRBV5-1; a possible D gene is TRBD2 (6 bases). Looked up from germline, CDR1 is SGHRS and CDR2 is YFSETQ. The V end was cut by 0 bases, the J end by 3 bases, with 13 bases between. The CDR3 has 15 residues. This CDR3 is CASSLAGGGSYEQYF. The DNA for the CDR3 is TGCGCCAGCAGCTTGGCCGGGGGAGGAAGCTACGAGCAGTACTTC. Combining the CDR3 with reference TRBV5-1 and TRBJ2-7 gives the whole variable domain KAGVTQTPRYLIKTRGQQVTLSCSPISGHRSVSWYQQTPGQGLQFLFEYFSETQRNKGNFPGRFSGRQFSNSRSEMNVSTLELGDSALYLCASSLAGGGSYEQYFGPGTRLTVT.

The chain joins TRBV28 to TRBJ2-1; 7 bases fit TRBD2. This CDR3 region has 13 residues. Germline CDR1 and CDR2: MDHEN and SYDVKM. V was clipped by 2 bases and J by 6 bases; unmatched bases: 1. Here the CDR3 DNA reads TGTGCCAGCAGTTTAGGGGGGGGCAATGAGCAGTTCTTC. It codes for CASSLGGGNEQFF.

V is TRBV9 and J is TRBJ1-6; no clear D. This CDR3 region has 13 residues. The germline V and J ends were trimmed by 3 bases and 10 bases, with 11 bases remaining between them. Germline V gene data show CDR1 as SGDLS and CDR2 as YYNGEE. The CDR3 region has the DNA TGTGCCAGCAGCGGGTCAGTTGAATCACCCCTCCACTTT. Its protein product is CASSGSVESPLHF.

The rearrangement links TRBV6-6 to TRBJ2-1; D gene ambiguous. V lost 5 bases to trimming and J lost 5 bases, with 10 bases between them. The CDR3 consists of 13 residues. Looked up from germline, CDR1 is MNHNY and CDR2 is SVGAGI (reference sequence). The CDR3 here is CASSVRANNEQFF. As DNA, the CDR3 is TGTGCCAGCAGTGTCCGTGCGAACAATGAGCAGTTCTTC.

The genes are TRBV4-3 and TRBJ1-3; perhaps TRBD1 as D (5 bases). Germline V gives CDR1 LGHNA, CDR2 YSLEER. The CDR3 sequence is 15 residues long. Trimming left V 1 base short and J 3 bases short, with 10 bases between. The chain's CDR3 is CASSQGGDIGNTIYF. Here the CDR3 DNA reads TGCGCCAGCAGCCAAGGGGGCGACATTGGAAACACCATATATTTT.

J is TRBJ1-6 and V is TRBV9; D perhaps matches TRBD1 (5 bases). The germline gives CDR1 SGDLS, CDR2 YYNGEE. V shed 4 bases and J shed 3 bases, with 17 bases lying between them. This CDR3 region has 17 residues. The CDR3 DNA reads TGTGCCAGCAGCCTACAGGCTTCCCGCGGCTATAATTCACCCCTCCACTTT. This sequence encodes CASSLQASRGYNSPLHF.

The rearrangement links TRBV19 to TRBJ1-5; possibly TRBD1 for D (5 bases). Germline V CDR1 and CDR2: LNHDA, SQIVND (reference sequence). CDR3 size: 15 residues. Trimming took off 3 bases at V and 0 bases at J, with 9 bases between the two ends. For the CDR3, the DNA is TGTGCCAGTAGTATGACAGAACATAGCAATCAGCCCCAGCATTTT. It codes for CASSMTEHSNQPQHF.

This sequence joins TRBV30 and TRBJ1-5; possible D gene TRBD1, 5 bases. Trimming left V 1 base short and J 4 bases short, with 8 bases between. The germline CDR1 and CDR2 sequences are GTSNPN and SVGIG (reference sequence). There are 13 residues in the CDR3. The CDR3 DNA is TGTGCCTGGAGTGAGACAGAAAATCAGCCCCAGCATTTT. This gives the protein CAWSETENQPQHF.

The CDR3, as DNA: TGTGCCAGCAGCTTAGTCGGCGGGAGCACAGATACGCAGTATTTT. Translating it yields CASSLVGGSTDTQYF. J is TRBJ2-3 and V is TRBV7-3; D possibly corresponds to TRBD2 (5 bases). V shed 2 bases and J shed 0 bases, with 9 bases lying between them. CDR3 length: 15 amino acids. CDR1 and CDR2 (germline): SGHTA, FQGTGA. Full variable domain (missing parts from reference TRBV7-3 and TRBJ2-3): GAGVSQTPSNKVTEKGKYVELRCDPISGHTALYWYRQSLGQGPEFLIYFQGTGAADDSGLPNDRFFAVRPEGSVSTLKIQRTERGDSAVYLCASSLVGGSTDTQYFGPGTRLTVL.

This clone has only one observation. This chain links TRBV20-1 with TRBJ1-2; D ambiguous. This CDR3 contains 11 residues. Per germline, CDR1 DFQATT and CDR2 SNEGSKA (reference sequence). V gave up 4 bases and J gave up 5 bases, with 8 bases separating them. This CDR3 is CSATGAYGYTF. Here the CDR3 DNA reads TGCAGTGCTACAGGCGCTTATGGCTACACCTTC.

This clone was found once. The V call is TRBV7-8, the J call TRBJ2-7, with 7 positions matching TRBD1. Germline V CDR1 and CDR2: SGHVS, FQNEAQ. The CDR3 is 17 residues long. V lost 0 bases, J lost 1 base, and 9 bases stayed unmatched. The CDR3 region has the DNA TGTGCCAGCAGCTTAGCGCGAGGGGACAGATCTTCCTACGAGCAGTACTTC. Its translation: CASSLARGDRSSYEQYF. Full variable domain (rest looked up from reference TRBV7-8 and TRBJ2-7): GAGVSQSPRYKVAKRGQDVALRCDPISGHVSLFWYQQALGQGPEFLTYFQNEAQLDKSGLPSDRFFAERPEGSVSTLKIQRTQQEDSAVYLCASSLARGDRSSYEQYFGPGTRLTVT.

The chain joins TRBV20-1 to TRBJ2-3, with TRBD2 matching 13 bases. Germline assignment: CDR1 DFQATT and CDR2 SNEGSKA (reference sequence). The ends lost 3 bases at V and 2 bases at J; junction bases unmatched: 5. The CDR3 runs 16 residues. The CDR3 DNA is TGCAGTGCTAGTTGGGGACTAGCGGGAATCACAGATACGCAGTATTTT. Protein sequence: CSASWGLAGITDTQYF.